This T cell receptor (beta chain) was captured in a study of blood T cells in healthy people across ages. In this sample, this clonotype turned up a few times. The CDR3 consists of 17 residues. The trim removed 5 bases at V and 3 bases at J, leaving 7 bases unmatched. The second PCR ran roughly 6 to 11 cycles with a sample-barcoded 5' primer and J-beta primers. Each CDR3 protein is one row after TCRdb ran MiXCR on the 5' RACE reads. The sample carries some 1.7 million distinct CDR3 sequences, about 28% recorded once. The receptor was isolated from a woman aged 30 to 39 in good health. Sequences were obtained from blood. The chain recombines TRBV12-3 or TRBV12-4 with TRBJ2-1; 13 bases agree with TRBD2. The CDR3 DNA is TGTGCCAGCAGTCCGTCACTAGCGGGAGGGCACTACAATGAGCAGTTCTTC. The encoded protein is CASSPSLAGGHYNEQFF.